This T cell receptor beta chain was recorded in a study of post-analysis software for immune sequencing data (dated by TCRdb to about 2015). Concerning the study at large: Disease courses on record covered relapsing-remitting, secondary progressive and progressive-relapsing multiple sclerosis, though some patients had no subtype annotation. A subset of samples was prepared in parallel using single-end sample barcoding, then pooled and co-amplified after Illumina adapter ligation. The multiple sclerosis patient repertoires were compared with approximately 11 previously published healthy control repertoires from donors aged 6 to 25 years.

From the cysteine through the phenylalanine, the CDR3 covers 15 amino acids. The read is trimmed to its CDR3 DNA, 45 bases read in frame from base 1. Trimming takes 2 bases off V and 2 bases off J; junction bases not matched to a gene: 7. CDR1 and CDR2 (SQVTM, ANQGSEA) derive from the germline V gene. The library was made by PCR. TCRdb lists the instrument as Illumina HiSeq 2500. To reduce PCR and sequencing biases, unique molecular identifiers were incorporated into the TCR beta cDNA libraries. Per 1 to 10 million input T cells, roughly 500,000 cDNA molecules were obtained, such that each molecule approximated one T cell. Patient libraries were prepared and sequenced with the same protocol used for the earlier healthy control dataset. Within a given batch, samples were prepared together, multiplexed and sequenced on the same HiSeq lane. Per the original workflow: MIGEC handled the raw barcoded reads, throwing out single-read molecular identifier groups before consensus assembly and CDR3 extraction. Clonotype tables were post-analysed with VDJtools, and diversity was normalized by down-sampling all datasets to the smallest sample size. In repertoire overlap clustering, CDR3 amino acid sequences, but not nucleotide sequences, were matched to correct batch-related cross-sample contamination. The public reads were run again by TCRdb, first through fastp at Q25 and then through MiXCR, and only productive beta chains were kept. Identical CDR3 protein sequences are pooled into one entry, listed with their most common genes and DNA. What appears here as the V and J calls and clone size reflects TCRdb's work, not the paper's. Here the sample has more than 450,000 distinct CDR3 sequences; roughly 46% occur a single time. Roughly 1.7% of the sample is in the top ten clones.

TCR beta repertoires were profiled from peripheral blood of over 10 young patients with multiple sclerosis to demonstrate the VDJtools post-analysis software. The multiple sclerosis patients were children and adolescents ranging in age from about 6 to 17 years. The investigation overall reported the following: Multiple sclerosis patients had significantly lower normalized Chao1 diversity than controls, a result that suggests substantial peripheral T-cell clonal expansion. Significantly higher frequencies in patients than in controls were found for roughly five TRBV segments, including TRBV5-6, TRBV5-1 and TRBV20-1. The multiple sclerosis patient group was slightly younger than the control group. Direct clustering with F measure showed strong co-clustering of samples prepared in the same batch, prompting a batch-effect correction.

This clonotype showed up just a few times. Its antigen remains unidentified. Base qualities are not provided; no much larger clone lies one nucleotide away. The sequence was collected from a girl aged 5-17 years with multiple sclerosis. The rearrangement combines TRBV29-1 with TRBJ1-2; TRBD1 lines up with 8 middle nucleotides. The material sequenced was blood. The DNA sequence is TGCAGCGTTGAATCGAGGAGACAGGGGAACTATGGCTACACCTTC. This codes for CSVESRRQGNYGYTF.